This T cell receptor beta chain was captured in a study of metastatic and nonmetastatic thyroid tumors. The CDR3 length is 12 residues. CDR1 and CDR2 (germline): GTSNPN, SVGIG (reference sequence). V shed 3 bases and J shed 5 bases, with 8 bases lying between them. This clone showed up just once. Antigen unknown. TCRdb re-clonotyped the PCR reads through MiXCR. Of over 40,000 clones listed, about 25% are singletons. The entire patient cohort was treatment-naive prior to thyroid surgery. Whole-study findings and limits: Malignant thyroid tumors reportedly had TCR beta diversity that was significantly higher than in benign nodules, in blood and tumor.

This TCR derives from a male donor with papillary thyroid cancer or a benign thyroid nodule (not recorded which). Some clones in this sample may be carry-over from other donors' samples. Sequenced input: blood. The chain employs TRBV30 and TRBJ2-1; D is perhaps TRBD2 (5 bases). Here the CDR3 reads CAWSRGNNEQFF. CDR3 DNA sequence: TGTGCCTGGAGCCGGGGTAACAATGAGCAGTTCTTC.